The T cell receptor beta chain under discussion was sequenced for a study of technical replicates of blood from a few donors. The protocol was immunoSEQ multiplex PCR, while the TCRdb copy is restricted to in-frame clones and leaves out a portion. This sample has roughly 80,000 clones, with 90% to 95% found just once. This CDR3 has 15 residues. CDR1 is SGHRS, CDR2 YFSETQ, per germline. Trimming cost V 2 bases and J 5 bases; bases outside gene matches: 5. The TCR sequence derives from a human donor in good health. The sequencing sample was made of T cells isolated from PBMCs. The rearrangement links TRBV5-1 to TRBJ1-1, with 11 bases identical to TRBD1. CDR3 amino acids: CASSFGQGAFTEAFF. CDR3 bases: TGCGCCAGCAGCTTCGGACAGGGGGCGTTTACTGAAGCTTTCTTT.